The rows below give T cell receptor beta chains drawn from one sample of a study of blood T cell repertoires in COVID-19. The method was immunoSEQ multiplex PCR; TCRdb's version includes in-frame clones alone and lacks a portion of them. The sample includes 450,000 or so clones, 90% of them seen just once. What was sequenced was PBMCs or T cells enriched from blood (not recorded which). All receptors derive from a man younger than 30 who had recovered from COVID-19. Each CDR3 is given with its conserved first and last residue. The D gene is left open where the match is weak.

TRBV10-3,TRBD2,CAISESGASGRIMYEQYF
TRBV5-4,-,CASSPGGVGGHEQFF
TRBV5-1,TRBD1,CASSQGTGNYNEQFF
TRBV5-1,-,CASSSDGASGNTIYF
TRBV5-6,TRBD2,CASSAISGRAGEQFF
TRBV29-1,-,CSGLDNPIWDTEAFF
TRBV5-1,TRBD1,CASSYLTGNYGYTF
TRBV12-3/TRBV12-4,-,CASSFYAGNTIYF
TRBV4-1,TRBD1,CASSQSTGAHTEAFF
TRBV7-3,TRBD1,CASSQTGGSSYEQYF
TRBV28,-,CASSDHLGARIQYF
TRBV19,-,CASSTTRDRPYNEQFF
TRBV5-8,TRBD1,CASSKRTGIVSEQFF
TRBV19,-,CASSIRVSPGNTIYF
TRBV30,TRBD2,CAWRPAGGPDTGELFF
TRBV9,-,CASSVAENTEAFF
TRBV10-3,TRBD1,CAIRSGTGESPLHF
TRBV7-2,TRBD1,CASQQGAYYGYTF
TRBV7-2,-,CASSSGGGYGYTF
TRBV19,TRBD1,CASMGQGNGNTIYF
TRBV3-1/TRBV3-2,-,CASSQDGNYGYTF
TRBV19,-,CASSIDRGKGQPQHF
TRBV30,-,CAWNSGGVRGNSPLHF
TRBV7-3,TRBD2,CASSPRTSLEDEQYF
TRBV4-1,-,CASSRGTASSYEQYF
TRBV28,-,CASSFSGQKNIQYF
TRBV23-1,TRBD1,CASSQSLGTATNEKLFF
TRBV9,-,CASSVDRGSAGYTF
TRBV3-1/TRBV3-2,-,CASSQERNPAGRTYEQYF
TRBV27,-,CASSLSSAETQYF
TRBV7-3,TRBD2,CASSASGTSGTGELFF
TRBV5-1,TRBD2,CASSLRGGLEADTQYF
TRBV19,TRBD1,CASSITGELQFF
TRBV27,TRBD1,CASSSWTGGIEKLFF
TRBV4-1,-,CASSLLGQNTEAFF
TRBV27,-,CASSLIFGERPAGELFF
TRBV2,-,CASSEERVRRYGYTF
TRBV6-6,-,CASSTGNEKLFF
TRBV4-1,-,CASSQVEGEVNQPQHF
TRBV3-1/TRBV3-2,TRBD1,CASSQRTGPYDSPLHF
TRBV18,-,CASSPAIRRGTQYF
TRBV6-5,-,CASRQSGANVLTF
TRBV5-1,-,CASRKSDRNTEAFF
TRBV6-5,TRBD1,CASRRDRGINQPQHF
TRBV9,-,CASSVTVMNTEAFF
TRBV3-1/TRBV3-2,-,CASSHSQGSGYTF
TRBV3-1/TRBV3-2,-,CASSRKGEGAEQFF
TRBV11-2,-,CASSPGGGTYLF
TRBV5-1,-,CASSTGQANTEAFF
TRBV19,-,CASSPQGYEQYF
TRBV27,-,CASRYNQGSGYTF
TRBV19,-,CASSILAGREQYF